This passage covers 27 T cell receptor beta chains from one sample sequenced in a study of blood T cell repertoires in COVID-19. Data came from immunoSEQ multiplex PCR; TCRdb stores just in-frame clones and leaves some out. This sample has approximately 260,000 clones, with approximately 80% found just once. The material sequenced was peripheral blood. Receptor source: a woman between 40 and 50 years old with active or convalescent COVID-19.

CDR3 sequence reads: CASSLVAGDEQFF. DNA of the CDR3: TGTGCCAGCAGCTTAGTCGCAGGGGATGAGCAGTTCTTC. This chain links TRBV7-2 with TRBJ2-1, with D possibly TRBD1 on 6 matching bases. This CDR3 comprises 13 residues. V dropped 1 base and J dropped 8 bases, with 9 bases sitting between them. The germline gives CDR1 SGHTA, CDR2 FQGNSA.

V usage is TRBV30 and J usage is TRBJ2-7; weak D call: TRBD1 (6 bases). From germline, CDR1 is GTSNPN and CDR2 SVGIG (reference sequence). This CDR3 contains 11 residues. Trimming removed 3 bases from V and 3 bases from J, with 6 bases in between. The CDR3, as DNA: TGTGCCTGGAGGACAGGCTACGAGCAGTACTTC. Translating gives CAWRTGYEQYF. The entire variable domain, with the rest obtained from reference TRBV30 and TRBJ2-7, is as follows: SQTIHQWPATLVQPVGSPLSLECTVEGTSNPNLYWYRQAAGRGLQLLFYSVGIGQISSEVPQNLSASRPQDRQFILSSKKLLLSDSGFYLCAWRTGYEQYFGPGTRLTVT.

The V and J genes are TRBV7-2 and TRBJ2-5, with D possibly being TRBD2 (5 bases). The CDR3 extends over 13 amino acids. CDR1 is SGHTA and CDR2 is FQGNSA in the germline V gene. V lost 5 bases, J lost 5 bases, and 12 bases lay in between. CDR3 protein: CASSPTRSETQYF. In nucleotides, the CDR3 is TGTGCCAGCAGCCCTACTAGATCGGAGACCCAGTACTTC.

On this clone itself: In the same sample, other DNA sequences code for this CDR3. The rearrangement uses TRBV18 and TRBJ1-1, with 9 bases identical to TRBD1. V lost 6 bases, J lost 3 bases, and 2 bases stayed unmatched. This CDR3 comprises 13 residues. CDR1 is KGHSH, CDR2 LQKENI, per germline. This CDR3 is CASSRDRDTEAFF. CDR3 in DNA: TGTGCCAGCTCGCGGGACAGGGACACTGAAGCTTTCTTT.

CDR3 DNA: TGTGCCAGTAGTATTCTCCCCGGGGAGCTGTTTTTT. This sequence encodes CASSILPGELFF. This rearrangement joins TRBV19 to TRBJ2-2; D unresolved. Deletions cut 3 bases from V and 6 bases from J, with 5 bases between. The CDR3 loop spans 12 amino acids. CDR1 is LNHDA, CDR2 SQIVND, per germline (reference sequence).

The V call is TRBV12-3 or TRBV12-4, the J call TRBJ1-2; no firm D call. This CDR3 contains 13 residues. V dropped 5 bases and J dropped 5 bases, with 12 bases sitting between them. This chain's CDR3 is CASSPRTGYGYTF. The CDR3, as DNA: TGTGCCAGCAGTCCCCGGACTGGGTATGGCTACACCTTC.

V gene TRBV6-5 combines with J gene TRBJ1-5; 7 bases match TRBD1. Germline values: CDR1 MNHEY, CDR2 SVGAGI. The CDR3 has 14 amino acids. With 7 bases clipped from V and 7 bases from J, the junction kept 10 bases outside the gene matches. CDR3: CASTTTGAKQPQHF. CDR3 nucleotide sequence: TGTGCCAGCACTACAACAGGGGCAAAGCAGCCCCAGCATTTT.

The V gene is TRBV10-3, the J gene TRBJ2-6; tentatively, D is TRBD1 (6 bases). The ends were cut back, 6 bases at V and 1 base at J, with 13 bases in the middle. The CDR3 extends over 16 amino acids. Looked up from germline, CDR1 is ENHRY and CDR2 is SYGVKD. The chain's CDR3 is CAIRGAQGSGANVLTF. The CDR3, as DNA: TGTGCCATCAGGGGAGCTCAGGGGTCTGGGGCCAACGTCCTGACTTTC.

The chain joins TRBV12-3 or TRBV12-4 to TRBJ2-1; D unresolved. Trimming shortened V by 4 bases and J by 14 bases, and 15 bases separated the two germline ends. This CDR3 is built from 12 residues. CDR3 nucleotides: TGTGCCAGCAGTTCAGGTCCCGGTTTAGAGTTCTTC. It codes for CASSSGPGLEFF.

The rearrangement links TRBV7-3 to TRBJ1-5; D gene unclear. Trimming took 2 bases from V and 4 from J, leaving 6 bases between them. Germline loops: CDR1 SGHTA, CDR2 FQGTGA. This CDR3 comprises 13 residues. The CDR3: CASSLQANQPQHF. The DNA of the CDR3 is TGTGCCAGCAGCTTACAGGCAAATCAGCCCCAGCATTTT. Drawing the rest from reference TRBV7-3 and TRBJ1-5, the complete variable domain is GAGVSQTPSNKVTEKGKYVELRCDPISGHTALYWYRQSLGQGPEFLIYFQGTGAADDSGLPNDRFFAVRPEGSVSTLKIQRTERGDSAVYLCASSLQANQPQHFGDGTRLSIL.

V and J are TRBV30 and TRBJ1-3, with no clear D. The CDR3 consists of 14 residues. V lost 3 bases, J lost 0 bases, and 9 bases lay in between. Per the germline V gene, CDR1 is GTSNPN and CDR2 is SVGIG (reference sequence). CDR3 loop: CAWRTGTSGNTIYF. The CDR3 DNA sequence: TGTGCCTGGAGGACGGGAACCTCTGGAAACACCATATATTTT.

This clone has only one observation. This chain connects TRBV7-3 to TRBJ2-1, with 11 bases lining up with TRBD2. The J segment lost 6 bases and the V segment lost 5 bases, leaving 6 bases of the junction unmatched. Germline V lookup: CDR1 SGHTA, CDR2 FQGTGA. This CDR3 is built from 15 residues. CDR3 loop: CASSPRLAGSNEQFF. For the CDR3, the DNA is TGTGCCAGCAGCCCCAGACTAGCGGGGAGCAATGAGCAGTTCTTC.

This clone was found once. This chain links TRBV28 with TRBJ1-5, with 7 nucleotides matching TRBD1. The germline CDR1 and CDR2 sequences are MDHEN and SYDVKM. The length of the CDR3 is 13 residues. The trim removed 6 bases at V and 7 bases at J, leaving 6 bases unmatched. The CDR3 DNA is TGTGCCAGCAGGCCAGGGGGTAAACAGCCCCAGCATTTT. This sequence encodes CASRPGGKQPQHF.

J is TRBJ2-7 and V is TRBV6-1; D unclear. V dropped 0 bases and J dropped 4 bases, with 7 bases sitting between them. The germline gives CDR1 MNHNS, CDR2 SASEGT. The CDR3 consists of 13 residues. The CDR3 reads CASSEAAGYEQYF. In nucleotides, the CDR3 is TGTGCCAGCAGTGAAGCGGCCGGGTACGAGCAGTACTTC.

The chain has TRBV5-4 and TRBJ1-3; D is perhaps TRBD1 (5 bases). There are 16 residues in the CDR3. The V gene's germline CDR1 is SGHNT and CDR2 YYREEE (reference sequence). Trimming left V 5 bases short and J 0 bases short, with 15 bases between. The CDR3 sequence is CASSSRQMPSGNTIYF. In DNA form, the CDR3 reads TGTGCCAGCAGTTCCAGACAGATGCCCTCTGGAAACACCATATATTTT.

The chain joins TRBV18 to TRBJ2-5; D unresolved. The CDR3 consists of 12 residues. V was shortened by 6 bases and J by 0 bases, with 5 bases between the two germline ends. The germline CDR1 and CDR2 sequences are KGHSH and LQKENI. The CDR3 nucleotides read TGTGCCAGCTCCTCGTACCAAGAGACCCAGTACTTC. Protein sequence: CASSSYQETQYF.

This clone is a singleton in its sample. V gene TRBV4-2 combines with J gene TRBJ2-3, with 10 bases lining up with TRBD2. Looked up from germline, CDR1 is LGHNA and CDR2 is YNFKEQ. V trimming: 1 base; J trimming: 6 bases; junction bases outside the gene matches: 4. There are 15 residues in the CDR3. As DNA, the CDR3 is TGTGCCAGCAGCCAAGCAGCGGGGGGGCGGGATACGCAGTATTTT. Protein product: CASSQAAGGRDTQYF.

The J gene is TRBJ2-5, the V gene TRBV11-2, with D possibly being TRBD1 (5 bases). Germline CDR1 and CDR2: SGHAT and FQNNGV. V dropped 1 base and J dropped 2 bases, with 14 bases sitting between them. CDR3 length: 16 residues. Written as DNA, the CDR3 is TGTGCCAGCAGCTTAGGCAGGGCGAACTTTCAAGAGACCCAGTACTTC. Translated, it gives CASSLGRANFQETQYF.

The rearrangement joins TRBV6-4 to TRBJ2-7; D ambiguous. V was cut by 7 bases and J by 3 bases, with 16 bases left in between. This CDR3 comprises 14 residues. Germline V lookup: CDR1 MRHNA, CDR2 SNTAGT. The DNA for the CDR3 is TGTGCCAGCAACCCCTTCTCGGTAATCTACGAGCAGTACGTC. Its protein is CASNPFSVIYEQYV.

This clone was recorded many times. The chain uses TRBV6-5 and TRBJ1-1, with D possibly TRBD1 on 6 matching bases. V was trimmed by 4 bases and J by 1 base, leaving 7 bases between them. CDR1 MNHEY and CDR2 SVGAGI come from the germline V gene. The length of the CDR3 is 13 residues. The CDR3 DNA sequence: TGTGCCAGCAGTTGGGGACAGAACACTGAAGCTTTCTTT. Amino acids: CASSWGQNTEAFF.

The CDR3 loop is CASSWTGVYEQYF. The CDR3 nucleotides are TGCGCCAGCAGCTGGACAGGGGTATACGAGCAGTACTTC. The V and J genes are TRBV5-1 and TRBJ2-7, with 9 bases identical to TRBD1. J lost 4 bases, V lost 3 bases, and 2 bases had no gene match. Germline lookup yields CDR1 SGHRS and CDR2 YFSETQ. The CDR3 is 13 residues long.

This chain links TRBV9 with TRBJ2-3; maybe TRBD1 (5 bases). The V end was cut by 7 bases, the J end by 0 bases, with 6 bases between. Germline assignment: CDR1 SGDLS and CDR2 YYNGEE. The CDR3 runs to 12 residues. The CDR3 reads CASQGSTDTQYF. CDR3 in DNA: TGTGCCAGCCAGGGAAGCACAGATACGCAGTATTTT.

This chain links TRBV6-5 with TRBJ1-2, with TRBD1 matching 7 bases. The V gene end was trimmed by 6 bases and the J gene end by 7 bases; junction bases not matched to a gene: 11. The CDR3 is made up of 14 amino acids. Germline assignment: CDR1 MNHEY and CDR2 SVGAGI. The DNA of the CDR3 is TGTGCCAGCAGCCTGTCGGACAGGCAGGGTGGCTACACCTTC. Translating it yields CASSLSDRQGGYTF.

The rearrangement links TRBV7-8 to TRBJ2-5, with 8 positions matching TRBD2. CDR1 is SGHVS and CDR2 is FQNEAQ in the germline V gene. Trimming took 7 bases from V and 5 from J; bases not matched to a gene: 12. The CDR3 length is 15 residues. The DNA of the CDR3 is TGTGCCAGCATGGGGTCGGGGGGGTACCTGGAGACCCAGTACTTC. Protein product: CASMGSGGYLETQYF.

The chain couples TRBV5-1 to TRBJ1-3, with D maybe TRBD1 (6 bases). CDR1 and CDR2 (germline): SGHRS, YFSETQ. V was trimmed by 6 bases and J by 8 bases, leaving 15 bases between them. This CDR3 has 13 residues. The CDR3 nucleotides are TGCGCCAGCACCTGGGGGCGAGGAGACACCATATATTTT. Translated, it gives CASTWGRGDTIYF.

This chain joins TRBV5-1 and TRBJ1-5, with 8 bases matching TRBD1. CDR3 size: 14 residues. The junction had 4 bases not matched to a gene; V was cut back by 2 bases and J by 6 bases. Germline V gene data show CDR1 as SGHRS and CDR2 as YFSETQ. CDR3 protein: CASSFDRGGQPQHF. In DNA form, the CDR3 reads TGCGCCAGCAGCTTCGACAGGGGTGGTCAGCCCCAGCATTTT.

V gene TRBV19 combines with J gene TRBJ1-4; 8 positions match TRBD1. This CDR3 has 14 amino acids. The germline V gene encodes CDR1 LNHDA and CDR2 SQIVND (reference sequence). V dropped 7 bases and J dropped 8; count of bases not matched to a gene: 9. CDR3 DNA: TGTGCCAGTATCAAGGACAGGGCGGGGGAAAAACTGTTTTTT. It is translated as CASIKDRAGEKLFF.